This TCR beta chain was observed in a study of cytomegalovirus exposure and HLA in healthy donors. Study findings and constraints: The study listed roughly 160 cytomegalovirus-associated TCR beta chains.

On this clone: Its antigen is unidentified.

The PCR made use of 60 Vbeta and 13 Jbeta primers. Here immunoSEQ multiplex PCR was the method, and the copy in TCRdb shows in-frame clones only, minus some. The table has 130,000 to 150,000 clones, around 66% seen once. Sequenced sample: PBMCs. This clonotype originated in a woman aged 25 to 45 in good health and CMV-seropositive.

As DNA, the CDR3 is TGTGCCAGCACCACCCGACACAATCAGCCCCAGCATTTT. Its translation is CASTTRHNQPQHF. This sequence joins TRBV28 and TRBJ1-5, with no clear D. Trimming left V 7 bases short and J 3 bases short, with 10 bases between. The CDR3 contains 13 residues. CDR1 and CDR2 from the germline V gene are MDHEN and SYDVKM.